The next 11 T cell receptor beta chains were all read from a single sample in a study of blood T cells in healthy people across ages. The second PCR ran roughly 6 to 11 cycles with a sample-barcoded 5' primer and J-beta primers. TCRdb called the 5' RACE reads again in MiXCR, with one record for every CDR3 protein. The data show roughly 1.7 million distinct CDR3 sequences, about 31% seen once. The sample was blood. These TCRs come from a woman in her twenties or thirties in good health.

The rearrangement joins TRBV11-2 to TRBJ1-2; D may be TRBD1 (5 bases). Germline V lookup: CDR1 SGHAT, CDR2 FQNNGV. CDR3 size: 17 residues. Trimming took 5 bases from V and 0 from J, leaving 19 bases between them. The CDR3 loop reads CASSPNPGRLPNYGYTF. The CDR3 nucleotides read TGTGCCAGCAGCCCCAACCCAGGGCGCTTACCTAACTATGGCTACACCTTC.

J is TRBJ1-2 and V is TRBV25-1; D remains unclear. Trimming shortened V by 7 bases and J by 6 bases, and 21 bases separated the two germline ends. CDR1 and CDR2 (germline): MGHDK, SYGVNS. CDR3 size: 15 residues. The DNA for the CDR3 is TGTGCCAGCAAGTCCCTGTCTAGCCTCTCCAATGGCTACACCTTC. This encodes CASKSLSSLSNGYTF.

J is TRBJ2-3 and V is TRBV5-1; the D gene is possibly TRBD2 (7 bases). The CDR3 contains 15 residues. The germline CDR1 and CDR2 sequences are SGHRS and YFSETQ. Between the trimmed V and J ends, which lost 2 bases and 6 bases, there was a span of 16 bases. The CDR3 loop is CASSFSGGPADTQYF. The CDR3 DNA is TGCGCCAGCAGCTTTTCGGGGGGCCCCGCGGATACGCAGTATTTT.

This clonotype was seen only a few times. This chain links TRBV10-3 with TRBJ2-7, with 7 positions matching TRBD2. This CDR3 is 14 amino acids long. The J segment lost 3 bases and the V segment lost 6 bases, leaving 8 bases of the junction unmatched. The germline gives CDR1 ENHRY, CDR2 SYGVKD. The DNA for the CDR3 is TGTGCCATCAGGCGGGTCCGGGGGGACTACGAGCAGTACTTC. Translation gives CAIRRVRGDYEQYF.

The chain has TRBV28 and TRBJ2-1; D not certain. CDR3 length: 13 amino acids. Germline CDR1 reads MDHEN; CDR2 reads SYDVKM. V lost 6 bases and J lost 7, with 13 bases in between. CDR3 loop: CASREYNGNEQFF. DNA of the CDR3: TGTGCCAGCAGGGAGTACAATGGAAATGAGCAGTTCTTC.

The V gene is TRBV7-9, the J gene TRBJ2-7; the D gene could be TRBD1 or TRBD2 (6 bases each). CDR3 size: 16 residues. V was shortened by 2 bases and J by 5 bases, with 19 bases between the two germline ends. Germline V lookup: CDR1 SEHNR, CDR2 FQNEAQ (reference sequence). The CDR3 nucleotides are TGTGCCAGCAGCTTAATAAGTGGGGGGCTAACCCACGAGCAGTACTTC. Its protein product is CASSLISGGLTHEQYF.

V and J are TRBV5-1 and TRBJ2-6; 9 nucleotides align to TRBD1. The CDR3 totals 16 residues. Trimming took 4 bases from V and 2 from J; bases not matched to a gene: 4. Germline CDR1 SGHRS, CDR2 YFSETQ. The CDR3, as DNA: TGCGCCAGCAGCGGATACAGGGGGCCTGGGGCCAACGTCCTGACTTTC. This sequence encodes CASSGYRGPGANVLTF.

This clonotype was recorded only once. The CDR3 bases are TGTGCCAGCAGTGTGGGACAGGGCGGTCTTGGCTACACCTTC. It specifies CASSVGQGGLGYTF. This chain joins TRBV7-3 and TRBJ1-2; TRBD1 aligns across 9 bases. CDR1 and CDR2 (germline): SGHTA, FQGTGA. CDR3 size: 14 residues. J lost 7 bases, V lost 6 bases, and 9 bases had no gene match.

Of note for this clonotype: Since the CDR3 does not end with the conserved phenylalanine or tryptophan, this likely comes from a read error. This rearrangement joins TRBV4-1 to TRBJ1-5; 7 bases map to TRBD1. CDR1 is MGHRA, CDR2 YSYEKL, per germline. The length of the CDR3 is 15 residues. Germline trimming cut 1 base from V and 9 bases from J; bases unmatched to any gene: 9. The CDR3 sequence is CASSQVGTDGWPQHV. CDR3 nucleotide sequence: TGCGCCAGCAGCCAAGTGGGGACAGACGGTTGGCCCCAGCATGTT.

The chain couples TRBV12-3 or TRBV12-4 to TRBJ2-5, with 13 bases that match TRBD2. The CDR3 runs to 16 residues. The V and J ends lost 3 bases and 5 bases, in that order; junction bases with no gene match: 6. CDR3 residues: CASSLFGLAGDETQYF. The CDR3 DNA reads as TGTGCCAGCAGTTTGTTCGGACTAGCGGGAGATGAGACCCAGTACTTC.

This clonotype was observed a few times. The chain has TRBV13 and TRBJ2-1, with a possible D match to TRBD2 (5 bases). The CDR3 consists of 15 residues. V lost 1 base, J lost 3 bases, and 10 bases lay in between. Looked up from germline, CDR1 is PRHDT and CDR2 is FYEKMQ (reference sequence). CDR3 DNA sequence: TGTGCCAGCAGCTTAGCCGGGGTCGGCTACAATGAGCAGTTCTTC. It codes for CASSLAGVGYNEQFF.